This TCR beta chain comes out of a study of T-cell reconstitution after alpha-beta-depleted transplantation in children. This clonotype was picked up many times. TCRbeta library preparation incorporated unique molecular identifiers. MiXCR, run by TCRdb on the PCR reads, gives a single entry per CDR3 protein. This sample has some 240,000 distinct CDR3 sequences, with more than 7.5% found just once. This CDR3 comprises 16 residues. The V and J ends lost 3 bases and 4 bases, in that order; junction bases with no gene match: 8. The V call is TRBV12-3 or TRBV12-4, the J call TRBJ2-3; 9 nucleotides agree with TRBD2. The sample here was PBMCs from the stem cell graft donor, taken from the stem cell graft. This receptor was obtained from a human donor who donated a stem cell graft to a child with SCID. The CDR3 here is CASSFTSGFGADTQYF. In DNA form, the CDR3 reads TGTGCCAGCAGTTTTACTAGCGGGTTCGGTGCAGATACGCAGTATTTT.